These 9 T cell receptor beta chains came from one sample sequenced in a study of vaccination and CD4 T cells after COVID-19. Indicated treatment: 10-day PBMC culture with coronavirus spike peptide pools or control peptides (ViraFEST assay). Sequencing of the DNA from cultured CD4+ T cells was carried out with the Oncomine TCR Beta short-read assay. MiXCR, applied by TCRdb to the PCR reads, yields one record per CDR3 protein. The sample comprises around 20,000 distinct CDR3 sequences, about 42% of which are singletons, and roughly a quarter rests with the top ten. These receptors have no known antigen. The material was CD4+ T cells from blood, cultured in vitro, obtained before SARS-CoV-2 vaccination. The receptor source for this set is a human donor who received a COVID-19 vaccine.

V and J are TRBV6-1 and TRBJ2-1; D gene unclear. The CDR3 consists of 14 residues. V dropped 8 bases and J dropped 0 bases, with 11 bases sitting between them. The germline V gene encodes CDR1 MNHNS and CDR2 SASEGT. Here the CDR3 DNA reads TGTGCCAGCTGCGTCAGCGACTCCTACAATGAGCAGTTCTTC. It translates to CASCVSDSYNEQFF.

This clonotype appeared a few times. The chain carries TRBV6-5 and TRBJ1-6, with 9 bases lining up with TRBD1. Germline-derived CDR1 and CDR2 are MNHEY and SVGAGI. This CDR3 comprises 17 residues. Germline trimming cut 0 bases from V and 3 bases from J; bases unmatched to any gene: 3. CDR3 protein: CASSYSTGQGYNSPLHF. The CDR3 DNA sequence: TGTGCCAGCAGTTACTCAACGGGACAGGGCTATAATTCACCCCTCCACTTT.

The gene calls are TRBV6-1 and TRBJ2-5; weak D call: TRBD1 (6 bases). The CDR3 has 16 amino acids. V lost 4 bases and J 5 bases, leaving 20 bases between the germline ends. The germline CDR1 and CDR2 sequences are MNHNS and SASEGT. CDR3 in DNA: TGTGCCAGCAGTGCCCTATACAGGGAAATGGGGGAGACCCAGTACTTC. Amino acids: CASSALYREMGETQYF.

This clonotype occurred a few times. The chain combines TRBV24-1 with TRBJ2-1; 16 bases map to TRBD2. J was trimmed by 6 bases and V by 0 bases; bases with no gene match: 13. This CDR3 has 21 residues. Looked up from germline, CDR1 is KGHDR and CDR2 is SFDVKD. CDR3 in DNA: TGTGCCACCAGTGATTTGCGGGCAGGGACTAGCGGGGGGGCTGCCGGCAATGAGCAGTTCTTC. Translating it yields CATSDLRAGTSGGAAGNEQFF.

The genes are TRBV11-2 and TRBJ2-2; no definite D call. V lost 4 bases and J lost 2, with 8 bases in between. Germline values: CDR1 SGHAT, CDR2 FQNNGV. This CDR3 has 14 residues. The CDR3 DNA sequence: TGTGCCAGCAGCTACCGGATAAACACCGGGGAGCTGTTTTTT. Protein product: CASSYRINTGELFF. The variable domain in full, completed from reference TRBV11-2 and TRBJ2-2, reads EAGVAQSPRYKIIEKRQSVAFWCNPISGHATLYWYQQILGQGPKLLIQFQNNGVVDDSQLPKDRFSAERLKGVDSTLKIQPAKLEDSAVYLCASSYRINTGELFFGEGSRLTVL.

This clonotype was seen a handful of times. The chain links TRBV7-3 to TRBJ2-3, with a weak D call TRBD1 (6 bases). The CDR3 covers 14 residues. Trimming took 0 bases from V and 4 from J, leaving 8 bases between them. Per the germline V gene, CDR1 is SGHTA and CDR2 is FQGTGA. CDR3 residues: CASSLTSGADTQYF. The DNA of the CDR3 is TGTGCCAGCAGCTTAACCTCAGGGGCAGATACGCAGTATTTT. Variable domain in full (rest from reference TRBV7-3 and TRBJ2-3): GAGVSQTPSNKVTEKGKYVELRCDPISGHTALYWYRQSLGQGPEFLIYFQGTGAADDSGLPNDRFFAVRPEGSVSTLKIQRTERGDSAVYLCASSLTSGADTQYFGPGTRLTVL.

V is TRBV20-1 and J is TRBJ1-3; no clear D gene. CDR1 DFQATT and CDR2 SNEGSKA come from the germline V gene (reference sequence). The CDR3 runs 14 residues. With 3 bases removed from V and 1 base from J, the gap between germline ends came to 10 bases. CDR3 DNA: TGCAGTGCTAGTTACATGCGATCTGGAAACACCATATATTTT. Protein: CSASYMRSGNTIYF.

V is TRBV11-3 and J is TRBJ2-1; 7 nucleotides align to TRBD1. In germline, CDR1 is SGHNT, CDR2 YENEEA. The CDR3 covers 14 residues. J gave up 5 bases and V 5 bases, and 6 bases lay outside the gene matches. For the CDR3, the DNA is TGTGCCAGCAGCCCTTACAGGGGAAACAATGAGCAGTTCTTC. Its protein is CASSPYRGNNEQFF. Supplemented by reference TRBV11-3 and TRBJ2-1, the full variable domain reads EAGVVQSPRYKIIEKKQPVAFWCNPISGHNTLYWYLQNLGQGPELLIRYENEEAVDDSQLPKDRFSAERLKGVDSTLKIQPAELGDSAVYLCASSPYRGNNEQFFGPGTRLTVL.

The V and J genes are TRBV19 and TRBJ1-1, with TRBD1 as a possible D gene (6 bases). Trimming left V 0 bases short and J 11 bases short, with 16 bases between. Germline lookup yields CDR1 LNHDA and CDR2 SQIVND (reference sequence). The CDR3 has 14 residues. The CDR3 region is CASSIDGTPWAAFF. CDR3 bases: TGTGCCAGTAGTATAGATGGGACACCCTGGGCGGCTTTCTTT. Variable domain in full (rest from reference TRBV19 and TRBJ1-1): DGGITQSPKYLFRKEGQNVTLSCEQNLNHDAMYWYRQDPGQGLRLIYYSQIVNDFQKGDIAEGYSVSREKKESFPLTVTSAQKNPTAFYLCASSIDGTPWAAFFGQGTRLTVV.